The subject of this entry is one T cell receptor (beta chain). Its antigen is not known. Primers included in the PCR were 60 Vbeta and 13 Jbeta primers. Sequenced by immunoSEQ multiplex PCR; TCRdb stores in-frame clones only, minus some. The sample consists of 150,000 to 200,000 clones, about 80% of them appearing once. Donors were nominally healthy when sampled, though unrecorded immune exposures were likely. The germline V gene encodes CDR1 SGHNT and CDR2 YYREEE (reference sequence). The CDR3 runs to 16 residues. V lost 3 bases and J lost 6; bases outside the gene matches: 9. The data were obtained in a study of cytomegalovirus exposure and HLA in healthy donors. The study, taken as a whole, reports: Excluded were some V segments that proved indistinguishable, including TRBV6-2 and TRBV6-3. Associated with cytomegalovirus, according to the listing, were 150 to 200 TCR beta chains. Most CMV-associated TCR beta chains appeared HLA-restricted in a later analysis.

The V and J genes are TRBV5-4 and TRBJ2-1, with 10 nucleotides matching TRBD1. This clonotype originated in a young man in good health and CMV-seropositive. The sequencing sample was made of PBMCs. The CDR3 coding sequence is TGTGCCAGCAGCTCACCACCGGGACAGGGGAGCAATGAGCAGTTCTTC. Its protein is CASSSPPGQGSNEQFF.